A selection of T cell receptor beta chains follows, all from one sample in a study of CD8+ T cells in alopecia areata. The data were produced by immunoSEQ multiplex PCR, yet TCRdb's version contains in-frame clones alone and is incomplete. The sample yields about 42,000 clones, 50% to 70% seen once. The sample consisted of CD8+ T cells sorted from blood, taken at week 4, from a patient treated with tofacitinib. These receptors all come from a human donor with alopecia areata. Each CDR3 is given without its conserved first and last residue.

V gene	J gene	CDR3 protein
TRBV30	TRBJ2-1	AWGTRGSYNEQF
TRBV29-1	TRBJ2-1	SVEMGGEQF
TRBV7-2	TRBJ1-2	ASSSTPGPQIYYGYT
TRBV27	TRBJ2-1	ASSLLQTNEQF
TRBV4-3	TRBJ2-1	ASSQVRGNEQF
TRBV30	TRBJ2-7	AWRSTGRYEQY
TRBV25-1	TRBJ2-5	ASSPVRGGETQY
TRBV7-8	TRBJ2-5	ASSLLGQGEETQY
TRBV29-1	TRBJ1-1	SGYRDGAF
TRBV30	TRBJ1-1	ACRTEREAF
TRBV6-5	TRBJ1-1	ASSLANTEAF
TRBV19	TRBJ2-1	ASTGTGVNEQF